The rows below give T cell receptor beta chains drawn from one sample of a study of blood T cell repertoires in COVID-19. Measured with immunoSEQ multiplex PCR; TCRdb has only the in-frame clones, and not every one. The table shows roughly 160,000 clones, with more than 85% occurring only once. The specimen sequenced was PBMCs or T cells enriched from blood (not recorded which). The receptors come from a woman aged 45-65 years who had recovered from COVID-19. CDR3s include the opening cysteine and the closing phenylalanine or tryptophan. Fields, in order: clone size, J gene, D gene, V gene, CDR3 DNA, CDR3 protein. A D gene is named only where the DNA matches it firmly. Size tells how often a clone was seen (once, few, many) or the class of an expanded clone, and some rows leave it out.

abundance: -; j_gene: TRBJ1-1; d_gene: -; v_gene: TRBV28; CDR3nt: TGTGCCAGCAGGCTACAGCAGAACACTGAAGCTTTCTTT; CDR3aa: CASRLQQNTEAFF
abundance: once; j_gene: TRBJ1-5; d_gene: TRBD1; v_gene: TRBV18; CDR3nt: TGTGCCAGCTCTGTGACAGGGGAGAGCAATCAGCCCCAGCATTTT; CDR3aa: CASSVTGESNQPQHF
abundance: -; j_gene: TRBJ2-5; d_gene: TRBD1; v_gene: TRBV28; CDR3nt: TGTGCCAGCAGTGACCGGGACAGGGCCCAAGAGACCCAGTACTTC; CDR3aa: CASSDRDRAQETQYF
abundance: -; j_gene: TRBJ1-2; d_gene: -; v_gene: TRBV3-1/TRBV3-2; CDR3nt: TGTGCCAGCAGCCAAGTTGGAGACAGCTATGGCTACACCTTC; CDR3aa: CASSQVGDSYGYTF
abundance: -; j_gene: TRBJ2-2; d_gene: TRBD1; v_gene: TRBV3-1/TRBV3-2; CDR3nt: TGTGCCAGCAGCCAAGAAAAGACAGGGCAGAACACCGGGGAGCTGTTTTTT; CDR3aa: CASSQEKTGQNTGELFF
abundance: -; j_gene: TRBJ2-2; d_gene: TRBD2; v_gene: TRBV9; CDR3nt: TGTGCCAGCAGCGTTAAGACTAGCGGGAGCCCGGACACCGGGGAGCTGTTTTTT; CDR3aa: CASSVKTSGSPDTGELFF
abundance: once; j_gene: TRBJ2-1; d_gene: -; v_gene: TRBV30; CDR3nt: TGTGCCTGGAGTATTGGGTCGACTGGGTCCTACAATGAGCAGTTCTTC; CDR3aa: CAWSIGSTGSYNEQFF
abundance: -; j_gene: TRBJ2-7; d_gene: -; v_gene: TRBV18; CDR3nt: TGTGCCAGCTCACCACCGGAGACCTACGAGCAGTACTTC; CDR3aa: CASSPPETYEQYF
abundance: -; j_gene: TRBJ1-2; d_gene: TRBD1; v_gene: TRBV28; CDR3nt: TGTGCCAGCAAGAACGGACAGGGGGCCCCGAAGGGCTATGGCTACACCTTC; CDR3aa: CASKNGQGAPKGYGYTF
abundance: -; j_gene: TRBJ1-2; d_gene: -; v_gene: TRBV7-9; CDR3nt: TGTGCCAGCAGCTTAGGGTCCGCAGGCGAAACCTATGGCTACACCTTC; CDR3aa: CASSLGSAGETYGYTF
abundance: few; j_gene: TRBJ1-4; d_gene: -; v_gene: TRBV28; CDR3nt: TGTGCCAGCAGTTTAACCCAGGGGAATGAAAAACTGTTTTTT; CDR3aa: CASSLTQGNEKLFF
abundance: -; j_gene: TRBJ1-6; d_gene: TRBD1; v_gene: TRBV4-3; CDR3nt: TGCGCCAGCAGCCAAAATCTCAAGGCAGGGGGCGATAATTCACCCCTCCACTTT; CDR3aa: CASSQNLKAGGDNSPLHF
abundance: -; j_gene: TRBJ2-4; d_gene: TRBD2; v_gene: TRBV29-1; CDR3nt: TGCAGCCCTGGACGGCTAGCGGAAAAGGCCAAAAACATTCAGTACTTC; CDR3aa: CSPGRLAEKAKNIQYF
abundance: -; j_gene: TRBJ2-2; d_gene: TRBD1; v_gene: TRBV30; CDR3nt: TGTGCCTGGAGTCTTAGTGACAGGGACACCGGGGAGCTGTTTTTT; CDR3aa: CAWSLSDRDTGELFF
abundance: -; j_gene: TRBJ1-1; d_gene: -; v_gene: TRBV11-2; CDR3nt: TGTGCCAGCAGCTTGGCGGGACTGGACGGCTCAGGGGCTTTCTTT; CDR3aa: CASSLAGLDGSGAFF
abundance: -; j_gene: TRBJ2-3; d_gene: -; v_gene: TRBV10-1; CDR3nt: TGCGCCAGCAGTGAATACACAGATACGCAGTATTTT; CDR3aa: CASSEYTDTQYF
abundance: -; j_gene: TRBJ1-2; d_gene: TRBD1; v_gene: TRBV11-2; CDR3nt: TGTGCCAGCAGCTTCGCGGGGACAGGGGCCAGGTCTGGCTACACCTTC; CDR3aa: CASSFAGTGARSGYTF
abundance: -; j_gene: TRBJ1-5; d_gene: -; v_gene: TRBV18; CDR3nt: TGTGCCAGCTCACAAGGTGGGCAAGGCAATCAGCCCCAGCATTTT; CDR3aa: CASSQGGQGNQPQHF
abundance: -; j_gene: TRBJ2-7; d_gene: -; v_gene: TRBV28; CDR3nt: TGTGCCAGCAGTCCTCCGGGGGTACGTTCCTACGAGCAGTACTTC; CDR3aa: CASSPPGVRSYEQYF
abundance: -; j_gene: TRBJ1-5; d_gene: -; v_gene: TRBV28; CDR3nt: TGTGCCAGCAGTTTAATGGCTAATCAGCCCCAGCATTTT; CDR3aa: CASSLMANQPQHF
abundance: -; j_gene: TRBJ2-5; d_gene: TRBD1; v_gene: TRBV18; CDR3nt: TGTGCCAGCTCACCACCGGGCAGGGGGCCTGACCAAGAGACCCAGTACTTC; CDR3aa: CASSPPGRGPDQETQYF
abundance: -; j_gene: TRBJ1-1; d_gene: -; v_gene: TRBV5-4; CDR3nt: TGTGCCAGCAGCTTACCAGGGATGAACACTGAAGCTTTCTTT; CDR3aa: CASSLPGMNTEAFF
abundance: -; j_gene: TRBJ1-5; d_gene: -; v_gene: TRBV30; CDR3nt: TGTGCCTGGAGTTTCACGGGTTGGCAGCCCCAGCATTTT; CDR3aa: CAWSFTGWQPQHF
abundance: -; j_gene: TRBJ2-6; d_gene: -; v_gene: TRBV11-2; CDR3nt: TGTGCCAGCAGCTTCTCCTCTGGGGCCAACGTCCTGACTTTC; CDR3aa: CASSFSSGANVLTF
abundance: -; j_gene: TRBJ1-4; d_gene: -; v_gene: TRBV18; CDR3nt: TGTGCCAGCTCACCAGACAGGAGTAATGAAAAACTGTTTTTT; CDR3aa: CASSPDRSNEKLFF
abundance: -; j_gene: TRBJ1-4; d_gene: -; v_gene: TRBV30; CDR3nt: TGTGCCTGGAGTGATGGCGAAAAACTGTTTTTT; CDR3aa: CAWSDGEKLFF
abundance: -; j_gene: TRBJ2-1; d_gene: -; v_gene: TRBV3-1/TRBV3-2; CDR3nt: TGTGCCAGCAGCCCCCGGGCGACTAGCTCCTACAATGAGCAGTTCTTC; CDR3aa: CASSPRATSSYNEQFF
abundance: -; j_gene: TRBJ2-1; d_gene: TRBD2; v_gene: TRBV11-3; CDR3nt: TGTGCCAGCAGCACAAGCGGGGAGGCCTACAATGAGCAGTTCTTC; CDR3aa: CASSTSGEAYNEQFF
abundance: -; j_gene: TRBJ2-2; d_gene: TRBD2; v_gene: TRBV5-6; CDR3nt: TGTGCCAGCAGCTTAGGACTAGCGGGACGGAACACCGGGGAGCTGTTTTTT; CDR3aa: CASSLGLAGRNTGELFF
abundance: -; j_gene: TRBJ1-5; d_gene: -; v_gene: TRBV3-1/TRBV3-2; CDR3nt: TGTGCCAGCAGCCAAGGTCACAGGGATCAGCCCCAGCATTTT; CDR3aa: CASSQGHRDQPQHF
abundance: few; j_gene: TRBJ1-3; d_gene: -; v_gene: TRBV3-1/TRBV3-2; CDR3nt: TGTGCCAGCAGCCAAGGAACCGAGGACAGTGGAAACACCATATATTTT; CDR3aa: CASSQGTEDSGNTIYF
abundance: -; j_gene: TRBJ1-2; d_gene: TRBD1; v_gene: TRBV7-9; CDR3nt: TGTGCCAGCAGCGTCGCCGGGACAGGCAATGATGGCTACACCTTC; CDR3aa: CASSVAGTGNDGYTF
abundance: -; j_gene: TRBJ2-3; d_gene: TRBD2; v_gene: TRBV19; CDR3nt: TGTGCCAGTAGTAAAAAATTGACTAGCGCTAGCACAGATACGCAGTATTTT; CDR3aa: CASSKKLTSASTDTQYF
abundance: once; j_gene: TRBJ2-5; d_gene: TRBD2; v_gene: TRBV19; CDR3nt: TGTGCCAGTAGCGCGGGGGGGGTTCCTAGCGTAGAGACCCAGTACTTC; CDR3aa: CASSAGGVPSVETQYF
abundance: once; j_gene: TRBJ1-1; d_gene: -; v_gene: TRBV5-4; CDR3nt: TGTGCCAACAATCGCGCGGGGCTTAACACTGAAGCTTTCTTT; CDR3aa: CANNRAGLNTEAFF
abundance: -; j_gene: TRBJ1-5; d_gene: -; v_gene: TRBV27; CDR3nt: TGTGCCAGCAGTTTATCGGGGCCGCCCCATCAGCCCCAGCATTTT; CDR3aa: CASSLSGPPHQPQHF
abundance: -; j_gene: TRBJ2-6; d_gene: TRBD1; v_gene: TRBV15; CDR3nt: TGTGCCACCCGCCCGGGACAGAGCTCTGGGGCCAACGTCCTGACTTTC; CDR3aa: CATRPGQSSGANVLTF
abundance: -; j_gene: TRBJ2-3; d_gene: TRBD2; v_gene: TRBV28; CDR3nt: TGTGCCAGCAGTGGAGCGGGAGGGCTTATAGATACGCAGTATTTT; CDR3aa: CASSGAGGLIDTQYF
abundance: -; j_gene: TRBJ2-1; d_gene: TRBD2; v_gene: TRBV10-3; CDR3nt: TGTGCCATCAGCCCGGGACTAGCGGGAGGGCCTAGGTACAATGAGCAGTTCTTC; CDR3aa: CAISPGLAGGPRYNEQFF
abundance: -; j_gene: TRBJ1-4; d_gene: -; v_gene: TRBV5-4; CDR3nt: TGTGCCAGTTCATTCGGGATGAGTGAAAAACTGTTTTTT; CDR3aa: CASSFGMSEKLFF
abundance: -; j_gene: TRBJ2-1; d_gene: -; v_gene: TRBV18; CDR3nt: TGTGCCAGCTCACCACGGTCAGGGACCTACAATGAGCAGTTCTTC; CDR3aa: CASSPRSGTYNEQFF
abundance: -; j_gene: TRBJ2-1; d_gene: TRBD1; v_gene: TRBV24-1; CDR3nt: TGTGCCACCAGTGAGTCCGGGACAGGGGGCAATGAGCAGTTCTTC; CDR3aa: CATSESGTGGNEQFF
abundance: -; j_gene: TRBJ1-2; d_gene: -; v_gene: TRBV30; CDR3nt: TGTGCTCCAGGCCGGGTAGGGGAGGGGGGCTACACCTTC; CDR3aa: CAPGRVGEGGYTF
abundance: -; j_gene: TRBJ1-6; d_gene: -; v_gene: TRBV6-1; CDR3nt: TGTGCCAGCAGTGAGGTCCTGGCAGGGGAGAATTCACCCCTCCACTTT; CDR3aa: CASSEVLAGENSPLHF
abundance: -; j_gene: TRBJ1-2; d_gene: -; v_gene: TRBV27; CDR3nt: TGTGCCAGCAGTCCGGACAGCTATGGCTACACCTTC; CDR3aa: CASSPDSYGYTF
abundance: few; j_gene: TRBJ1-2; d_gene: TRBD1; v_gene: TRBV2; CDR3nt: TGTGCCAGCAGTTCTACCGCGTTGGGGACAGGGGGCAGTGGCTACACCTTC; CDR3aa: CASSSTALGTGGSGYTF
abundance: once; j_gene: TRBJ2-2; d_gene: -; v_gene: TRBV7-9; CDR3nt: TGTGCCAGCAGCTCCACATACACCGGGGAGCTGTTTTTT; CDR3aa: CASSSTYTGELFF
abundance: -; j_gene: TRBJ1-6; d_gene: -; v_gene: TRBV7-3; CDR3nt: TGTGCCAGCAGCTTAGCGGGAGGGGACAATTCACCCCTCCACTTT; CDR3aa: CASSLAGGDNSPLHF
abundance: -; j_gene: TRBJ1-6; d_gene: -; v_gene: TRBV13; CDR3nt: TGTGCCAGCAGCATCGGGCAGGGGTCCCTCCACTTT; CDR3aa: CASSIGQGSLHF
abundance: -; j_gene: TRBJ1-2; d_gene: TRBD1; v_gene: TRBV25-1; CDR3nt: TGTGCCAGCAGTGAACCGAAGACAGGGAACTATGGCTACACCTTC; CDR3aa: CASSEPKTGNYGYTF
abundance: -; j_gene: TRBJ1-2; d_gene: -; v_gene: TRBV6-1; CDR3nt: TGTGCCAGCAGTGAATTTTCTGTCCCCTATGGCTACACCTTC; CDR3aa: CASSEFSVPYGYTF
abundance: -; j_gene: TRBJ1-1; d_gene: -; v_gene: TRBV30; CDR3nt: TGTGCCTGGACTGACAGGAACACTGAAGCTTTCTTT; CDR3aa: CAWTDRNTEAFF
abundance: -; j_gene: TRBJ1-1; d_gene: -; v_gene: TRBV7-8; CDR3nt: TGTGCCAGCAGCTTAGCGGGAGGCAGGGTCGACACTGAAGCTTTCTTT; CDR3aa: CASSLAGGRVDTEAFF
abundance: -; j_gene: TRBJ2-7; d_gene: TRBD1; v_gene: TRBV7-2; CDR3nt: TGTGCCAGCAGCTTGGGACAGGGGGCCTACGAGCAGTACTTC; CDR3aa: CASSLGQGAYEQYF
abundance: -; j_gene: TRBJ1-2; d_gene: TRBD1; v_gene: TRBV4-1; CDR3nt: TGCGCCAGCAGCCCAGGACAGGGGGGGGGCTACACCTTC; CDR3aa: CASSPGQGGGYTF
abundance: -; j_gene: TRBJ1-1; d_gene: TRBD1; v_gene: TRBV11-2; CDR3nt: TGTGCCAGCAGCTTAATCCGGACAGGTGAAGCTTTCTTT; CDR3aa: CASSLIRTGEAFF
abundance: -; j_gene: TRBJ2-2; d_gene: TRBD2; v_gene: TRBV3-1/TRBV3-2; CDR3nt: TGTGCCAGCAGCCAGGGGGGGAGGGCCACCGGGGAGCTGTTTTTT; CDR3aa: CASSQGGRATGELFF
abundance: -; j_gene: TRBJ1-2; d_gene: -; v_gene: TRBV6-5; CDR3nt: TGTGCCACCTTACAGAGCTCTAACTATGGCTACACCTTC; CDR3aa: CATLQSSNYGYTF
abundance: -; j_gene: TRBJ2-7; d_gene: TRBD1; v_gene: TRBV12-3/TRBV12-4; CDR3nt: TGTGCCAGCTCGATGACAGGGGCCTACGAGCAGTACTTC; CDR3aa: CASSMTGAYEQYF